The clone carrying this TCR beta chain has a handful of counts. What it recognizes is unknown. Individual cDNA molecules each received unique molecular identifiers attached to them. TCRdb reprocessed the 5' RACE reads with MiXCR, giving one entry per CDR3 protein. This table has tens of thousands of distinct CDR3 sequences, roughly an eighth appearing once. The record originates from a study of early T cells in non-severe SARS-CoV-2 infection. General study results and limits: Anti-spike CD8 specificities were favored by VDJdb matching, whose results missed private and CD4 specificities.

The source of this sequence is an adult who was a healthcare worker with PCR-confirmed SARS-CoV-2 infection or an uninfected control (not recorded which). This specimen consisted of whole blood, obtained at baseline.

CDR3: CASSLVGHQSGANVLTF. The CDR3 DNA sequence: TGTGCCAGCAGCTTAGTCGGACACCAATCTGGGGCCAACGTCCTGACTTTC. The chain joins TRBV5-6 to TRBJ2-6; a weak D match, TRBD1 (5 bases). Per germline, CDR1 SGHDT and CDR2 YYEEEE. The V and J ends lost 2 bases and 1 base respectively, with 13 bases between them. The CDR3 is 17 residues long.